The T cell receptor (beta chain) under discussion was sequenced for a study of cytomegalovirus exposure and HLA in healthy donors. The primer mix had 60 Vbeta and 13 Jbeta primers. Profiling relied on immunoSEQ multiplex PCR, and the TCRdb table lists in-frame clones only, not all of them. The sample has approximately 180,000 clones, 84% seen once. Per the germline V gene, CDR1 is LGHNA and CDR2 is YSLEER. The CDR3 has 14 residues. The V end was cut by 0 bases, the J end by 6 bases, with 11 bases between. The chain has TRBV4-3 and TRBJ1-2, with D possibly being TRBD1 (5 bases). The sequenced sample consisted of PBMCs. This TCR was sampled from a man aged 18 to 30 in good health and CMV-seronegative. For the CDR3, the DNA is TGCGCCAGCAGCCAAGAACCCAGGGTCCATGGCTACACCTTC. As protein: CASSQEPRVHGYTF.